This T cell receptor beta chain was recorded in a study of beta chain features in type 1 diabetes. Study information: Healthy donors, compared against patients, showed similar age, gender and cell yields. Whole-study findings and limits: The naive, central memory and Treg TCRB repertoires looked more alike in patients than they did in healthy donors.

For this clone: Its target is unknown.

This CDR3 comprises 15 residues. CDR1 SNHLY and CDR2 FYNNEI come from the germline V gene. The ends lost 4 bases at V and 1 base at J; junction bases unmatched: 3. Populations obtained by sorting all exceeded 98% purity. Reverse transcribing all isolated RNA meant expressed TCRB transcripts were sequenced. Using immunoSEQ multiplex PCR, the repertoire was profiled, and TCRdb retains in-frame clones only, with some absent. The data show 860,000 or so clones, 15% to 20% seen once. What was sequenced was naive CD4+ T cells from blood. The TCR originated in a woman aged 18-35 years in good health. The V and J genes are TRBV2 and TRBJ2-1; 8 nucleotides match TRBD2. In nucleotides, the CDR3 is TGTGCCAGCAGTGCTAGCGGGCTATCCTACAATGAGCAGTTCTTC. This codes for CASSASGLSYNEQFF.